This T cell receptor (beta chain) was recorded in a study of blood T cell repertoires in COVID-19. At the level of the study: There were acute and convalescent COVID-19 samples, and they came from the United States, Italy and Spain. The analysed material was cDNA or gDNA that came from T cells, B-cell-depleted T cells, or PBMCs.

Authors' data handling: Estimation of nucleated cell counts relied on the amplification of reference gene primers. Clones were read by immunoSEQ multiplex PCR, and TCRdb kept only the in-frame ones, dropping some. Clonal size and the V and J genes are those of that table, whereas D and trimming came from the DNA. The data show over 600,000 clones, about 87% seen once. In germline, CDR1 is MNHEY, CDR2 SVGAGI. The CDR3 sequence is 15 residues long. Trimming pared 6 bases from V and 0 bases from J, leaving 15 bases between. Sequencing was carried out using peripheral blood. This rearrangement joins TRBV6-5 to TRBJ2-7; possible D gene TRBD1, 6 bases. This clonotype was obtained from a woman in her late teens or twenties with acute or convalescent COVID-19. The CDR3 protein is CASSRDRTASYEQYF. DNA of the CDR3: TGTGCCAGCAGCCGCGACAGGACTGCCTCCTACGAGCAGTACTTC.